This section outlines one T cell receptor beta chain sequence together with its context. The antigen remains undetermined. The CDR3 runs 13 residues. Trimming took 3 bases from V and 11 from J, leaving 16 bases between them. Germline V gene sequence: CDR1 ENHRY, CDR2 SYGVKD. The sample belongs to a study of radiotherapy plus CTLA-4 blockade in lung cancer. Whole-study findings and limits: TCR clones from tumors expanded in blood after radiotherapy plus ipilimumab.

Assay used: immunoSEQ multiplex PCR; TCRdb lists only in-frame clones, some missing. The sample lists some 49,000 clones, 70% to 90% occurring once. The specimen was peripheral blood, collected from a patient treated with radiotherapy plus ipilimumab. The receptor's source is a human donor with non-small cell lung cancer whose response to radiotherapy plus ipilimumab could not be evaluated. The rearrangement links TRBV10-3 to TRBJ2-5, with no clear D. The CDR3 reads CAISDGAVTEQYF. The CDR3, as DNA: TGTGCCATCAGTGATGGCGCCGTGACTGAGCAGTACTTC.